This record looks at one T cell receptor beta chain sequence and its context. What it binds is unknown. TCRdb processed the 5' RACE reads anew with MiXCR; each CDR3 protein has one entry. The sample records some 260,000 distinct CDR3 sequences, roughly 15% being singletons. The data originate from a study of T-cell memory formation after mild COVID-19. General study results and limits: Clones shrinking between day 15 and 85 showed a balanced CD4/CD8 split, and those that grew later tilted toward CD4+. Clones that contracted clustered mainly in CM and EM if CD4+ and in EMRA if CD8+. The pre-infection memory compartment contained some responding clones, suggesting cross-reactive memory joined.

The CDR3 has 14 amino acids. CDR1 and CDR2 from the germline V gene are MNHEY and SVGAGI. The V end lost 2 bases, the J end lost 2 bases, and 9 bases lay between the germline ends. Source material: PBMCs or a T cell subset sorted from them (not recorded which). The chain joins TRBV6-5 to TRBJ1-2, with unresolved D. This sequence was found in a man aged 18 to 29 who had mild COVID-19 (a few samples of this study predate the infection). Cell type and time point are not known. CDR3 amino acids: CASSYRRANYGYTF. CDR3 in DNA: TGTGCCAGCAGTTACAGACGGGCGAACTATGGCTACACCTTC.